A selection of T cell receptor beta chains follows, all from one sample in a study of blood T cells in healthy people across ages. TCRdb itself ran the 5' RACE reads through MiXCR, one entry per CDR3 protein. This repertoire shows about 970,000 distinct CDR3 sequences, roughly half found once; its top ten account for about 22%. Sequenced input: blood. The receptors were gathered from a woman aged 55-75 years in good health. Each CDR3 is given with its conserved first and last residue. The order of the fields is D gene, V gene, J gene, clone size, CDR3 protein, CDR3 DNA. D genes are given only for firm matches. A clone size is listed for some rows: how often the clone was seen (once, few, many), or a class if it is expanded.

D gene: TRBD1; V gene: TRBV10-3; J gene: TRBJ2-5; clone size: -; CDR3 protein: CAISEWGTGLQETLYF; CDR3 DNA: TGTGCCATCAGCGAGTGGGGGACAGGACTTCAAGAGACCCTGTACTTC
D gene: TRBD2; V gene: TRBV29-1; J gene: TRBJ2-3; clone size: few; CDR3 protein: CSPGLADADTQYF; CDR3 DNA: TGCAGCCCAGGACTAGCGGACGCAGATACGCAGTATTTT
D gene: TRBD1; V gene: TRBV12-3/TRBV12-4; J gene: TRBJ2-7; clone size: many; CDR3 protein: CASTLWGTGTYEQYF; CDR3 DNA: TGTGCCAGCACTTTATGGGGGACAGGTACCTACGAGCAGTACTTC
D gene: -; V gene: TRBV9; J gene: TRBJ1-2; clone size: -; CDR3 protein: CASSSKDRHYGYTF; CDR3 DNA: TGTGCCAGCAGCTCAAAAGACAGGCACTATGGCTACACCTTC
D gene: TRBD1; V gene: TRBV27; J gene: TRBJ1-6; clone size: few; CDR3 protein: CASSDRGSPLHF; CDR3 DNA: TGTGCCAGCAGTGACAGGGGCTCACCCCTCCACTTT
D gene: TRBD1; V gene: TRBV7-2; J gene: TRBJ1-4; clone size: once; CDR3 protein: CASSAKGAGNEKLFF; CDR3 DNA: TGTGCCAGCAGCGCTAAGGGGGCGGGTAATGAAAAACTGTTTTTT
D gene: TRBD1; V gene: TRBV2; J gene: TRBJ1-2; clone size: few; CDR3 protein: CASRTRDRVGYTF; CDR3 DNA: TGTGCCAGCAGGACCCGGGACAGGGTTGGCTACACCTTC
D gene: -; V gene: TRBV6-1; J gene: TRBJ1-5; clone size: -; CDR3 protein: CASSEWGQSNQPQHF; CDR3 DNA: TGTGCCAGCAGTGAATGGGGGCAAAGCAATCAGCCCCAGCATTTT
D gene: -; V gene: TRBV20-1; J gene: TRBJ1-4; clone size: few; CDR3 protein: CSARGEGELFF; CDR3 DNA: TGCAGTGCTAGAGGAGAGGGGGAACTGTTTTTT
D gene: -; V gene: TRBV3-1; J gene: TRBJ2-3; clone size: -; CDR3 protein: CASSRRLQSSGGDTQYF; CDR3 DNA: TGTGCCAGCAGCCGGAGGTTACAGTCATCTGGCGGAGATACGCAGTATTTT
D gene: TRBD2; V gene: TRBV7-2; J gene: TRBJ2-1; clone size: few; CDR3 protein: CASSQRLAGGGNEQFF; CDR3 DNA: TGTGCCAGCAGTCAAAGACTAGCGGGAGGAGGGAATGAGCAGTTCTTC
D gene: -; V gene: TRBV2; J gene: TRBJ1-2; clone size: -; CDR3 protein: CASSAQNYGYTF; CDR3 DNA: TGTGCCAGCAGTGCTCAGAACTATGGCTACACCTTC
D gene: TRBD1; V gene: TRBV25-1; J gene: TRBJ2-1; clone size: -; CDR3 protein: CASSELTGEYNEQFF; CDR3 DNA: TGTGCCAGCAGTGAATTAACAGGGGAGTACAATGAGCAGTTCTTC
D gene: TRBD1; V gene: TRBV2; J gene: TRBJ2-7; clone size: -; CDR3 protein: CASRSTGYGYYEQYF; CDR3 DNA: TGTGCCAGCAGATCGACAGGGTACGGGTACTACGAGCAGTACTTC
D gene: TRBD2; V gene: TRBV20-1; J gene: TRBJ2-7; clone size: few; CDR3 protein: CSASSGIGRSEQYF; CDR3 DNA: TGCAGTGCTAGTAGCGGGATCGGCAGGTCCGAGCAGTACTTC
D gene: -; V gene: TRBV10-1; J gene: TRBJ2-7; clone size: few; CDR3 protein: CASSESSGAYEQYF; CDR3 DNA: TGCGCCAGCAGTGAGAGTAGCGGTGCCTACGAGCAGTACTTC
D gene: -; V gene: TRBV25-1; J gene: TRBJ2-5; clone size: few; CDR3 protein: CASSEWGEETQYF; CDR3 DNA: TGTGCCAGCAGTGAATGGGGGGAAGAGACCCAGTACTTC
D gene: TRBD1; V gene: TRBV20-1; J gene: TRBJ1-5; clone size: -; CDR3 protein: CSAAPDRGNQPQHF; CDR3 DNA: TGCAGTGCTGCTCCTGACAGGGGCAATCAGCCCCAGCATTTT
D gene: TRBD2; V gene: TRBV20-1; J gene: TRBJ2-1; clone size: -; CDR3 protein: CSAKGLFRLAGVRYNEQFF; CDR3 DNA: TGCAGTGCTAAGGGGTTATTTCGTCTAGCGGGAGTAAGGTACAATGAGCAGTTCTTC
D gene: TRBD2; V gene: TRBV28; J gene: TRBJ2-7; clone size: -; CDR3 protein: CASSPPRSGRSYEQYF; CDR3 DNA: TGTGCCAGCAGTCCTCCCCGTAGCGGGAGGTCGTACGAGCAGTACTTC
D gene: TRBD2; V gene: TRBV20-1; J gene: TRBJ2-7; clone size: -; CDR3 protein: CSAYLAGVSYEQYF; CDR3 DNA: TGCAGTGCTTATTTAGCGGGAGTATCCTACGAGCAGTACTTC
D gene: TRBD2; V gene: TRBV10-3; J gene: TRBJ2-3; clone size: -; CDR3 protein: CAIRPGTSGDTQYF; CDR3 DNA: TGTGCCATCAGGCCGGGGACTAGCGGTGATACGCAGTATTTT
D gene: -; V gene: TRBV12-3/TRBV12-4; J gene: TRBJ2-3; clone size: -; CDR3 protein: CASGLVSDTQYF; CDR3 DNA: TGTGCCAGCGGGTTAGTGTCAGATACGCAGTATTTT
D gene: -; V gene: TRBV5-1; J gene: TRBJ2-5; clone size: few; CDR3 protein: CASKSGDRGWYQETQYF; CDR3 DNA: TGCGCCAGCAAATCGGGAGACAGAGGGTGGTACCAAGAGACCCAGTACTTC
D gene: TRBD2; V gene: TRBV29-1; J gene: TRBJ2-1; clone size: -; CDR3 protein: CSVATSGGAHEQFF; CDR3 DNA: TGCAGCGTAGCTACTAGCGGGGGGGCCCATGAGCAGTTCTTC
D gene: TRBD2; V gene: TRBV29-1; J gene: TRBJ2-5; clone size: -; CDR3 protein: CSVEVAGAVETQYF; CDR3 DNA: TGCAGCGTTGAAGTGGCGGGAGCGGTTGAGACCCAGTACTTC
D gene: -; V gene: TRBV27; J gene: TRBJ1-1; clone size: -; CDR3 protein: CASSSRGGVATEAFF; CDR3 DNA: TGTGCCAGCAGTTCCCGCGGGGGCGTTGCCACTGAAGCTTTCTTT
D gene: -; V gene: TRBV3-1; J gene: TRBJ2-7; clone size: -; CDR3 protein: CASSQRTGRRSYEQYF; CDR3 DNA: TGTGCCAGCAGCCAACGAACGGGACGCCGCTCCTACGAGCAGTACTTC
D gene: -; V gene: TRBV15; J gene: TRBJ1-5; clone size: -; CDR3 protein: CATSRVGRQPQHF; CDR3 DNA: TGTGCCACCAGCAGGGTAGGTCGTCAGCCCCAGCATTTT
D gene: -; V gene: TRBV5-1; J gene: TRBJ2-4; clone size: -; CDR3 protein: CASSSGPAKNIQYF; CDR3 DNA: TGCGCCAGCAGCTCCGGACCAGCCAAAAACATTCAGTACTTC
D gene: -; V gene: TRBV20-1; J gene: TRBJ2-7; clone size: -; CDR3 protein: CSARIQYEQYF; CDR3 DNA: TGCAGTGCGCGAATCCAGTACGAGCAGTACTTC
D gene: -; V gene: TRBV3-1; J gene: TRBJ1-4; clone size: -; CDR3 protein: CASSWTYAGEKLFF; CDR3 DNA: TGTGCCAGCTCATGGACCTACGCGGGCGAAAAACTGTTTTTT
D gene: -; V gene: TRBV7-8; J gene: TRBJ2-1; clone size: few; CDR3 protein: CASSYAGGSYNEQFF; CDR3 DNA: TGTGCCAGCAGCTACGCAGGGGGGTCCTACAATGAGCAGTTCTTC
D gene: -; V gene: TRBV7-8; J gene: TRBJ1-2; clone size: -; CDR3 protein: CASSLDSDYGYTF; CDR3 DNA: TGTGCCAGCAGCTTGGACAGTGACTATGGCTACACCTTC
D gene: -; V gene: TRBV7-9; J gene: TRBJ2-4; clone size: -; CDR3 protein: CASSRSSSQANIQYF; CDR3 DNA: TGTGCCAGCAGCCGATCATCTAGCCAGGCAAACATTCAGTACTTC
D gene: -; V gene: TRBV7-2; J gene: TRBJ2-1; clone size: -; CDR3 protein: CAGSSQPGVYNEQFF; CDR3 DNA: TGTGCCGGCAGTTCCCAGCCTGGGGTCTACAATGAGCAGTTCTTC
D gene: -; V gene: TRBV3-1; J gene: TRBJ2-3; clone size: few; CDR3 protein: CASSQNLTEASTDTQYF; CDR3 DNA: TGTGCCAGCAGCCAAAATTTGACCGAGGCCAGCACAGATACGCAGTATTTT
D gene: TRBD1; V gene: TRBV4-3; J gene: TRBJ2-1; clone size: -; CDR3 protein: CASSHGDRVGEQFF; CDR3 DNA: TGCGCCAGCAGCCATGGGGACAGGGTGGGTGAGCAGTTCTTC
D gene: -; V gene: TRBV5-1; J gene: TRBJ2-7; clone size: few; CDR3 protein: CASSAGNSYEQYF; CDR3 DNA: TGCGCCAGCAGCGCGGGGAACTCCTACGAGCAGTACTTC
D gene: -; V gene: TRBV20-1; J gene: TRBJ2-5; clone size: -; CDR3 protein: CSAEPTRGETQYF; CDR3 DNA: TGCAGTGCCGAACCAACTAGGGGCGAGACCCAGTACTTC
D gene: -; V gene: TRBV14; J gene: TRBJ1-4; clone size: -; CDR3 protein: CASSQLRGSATNEKLFF; CDR3 DNA: TGTGCCAGCAGCCAACTCAGGGGAAGCGCAACTAATGAAAAACTGTTTTTT
D gene: -; V gene: TRBV4-3; J gene: TRBJ2-4; clone size: -; CDR3 protein: CASSQVSGGAKNIRYF; CDR3 DNA: TGCGCCAGCAGCCAAGTTAGTGGAGGGGCCAAAAACATTCGGTACTTC
D gene: TRBD1; V gene: TRBV7-3; J gene: TRBJ2-5; clone size: -; CDR3 protein: CASSSTGEETQYF; CDR3 DNA: TGTGCCAGCTCATCCACAGGGGAAGAGACCCAGTACTTC
D gene: -; V gene: TRBV18; J gene: TRBJ2-7; clone size: -; CDR3 protein: CASSLGGVPYEQYF; CDR3 DNA: TGTGCCAGCTCACTGGGCGGGGTCCCGTACGAGCAGTACTTC
D gene: TRBD2; V gene: TRBV12-3/TRBV12-4; J gene: TRBJ2-7; clone size: -; CDR3 protein: CASSLGRSGSLRYEQYF; CDR3 DNA: TGTGCCAGCAGTTTAGGGCGTAGCGGGAGCCTTCGGTACGAGCAGTACTTC
D gene: TRBD2; V gene: TRBV12-3/TRBV12-4; J gene: TRBJ2-1; clone size: -; CDR3 protein: CASSSSGTREFF; CDR3 DNA: TGTGCCAGCAGCTCCTCCGGGACTAGGGAGTTCTTC
D gene: -; V gene: TRBV7-2; J gene: TRBJ2-3; clone size: -; CDR3 protein: CASSRSLSSTDTQYF; CDR3 DNA: TGTGCCAGCAGCCGCAGCTTGTCTAGCACAGATACGCAGTATTTT
D gene: TRBD1; V gene: TRBV20-1; J gene: TRBJ1-6; clone size: -; CDR3 protein: CSARDRGRITDNSPLHF; CDR3 DNA: TGCAGTGCTAGAGACAGGGGGAGGATTACCGATAATTCACCCCTCCACTTT
D gene: TRBD1; V gene: TRBV6-6; J gene: TRBJ1-6; clone size: -; CDR3 protein: CASSPDRAFGSPLHF; CDR3 DNA: TGTGCCAGCAGTCCGGACAGGGCTTTCGGCTCACCCCTCCACTTT
D gene: -; V gene: TRBV7-9; J gene: TRBJ1-5; clone size: -; CDR3 protein: CASSLFDGYSNQPQHF; CDR3 DNA: TGTGCCAGCAGCTTATTCGACGGATATAGCAATCAGCCCCAGCATTTT